What follows is one TCR beta chain and its context. What it binds is unknown. V was pared by 6 bases and J by 2 bases, with 6 bases of the junction left unmatched. This CDR3 is built from 15 residues. When ophthalmopathy did not progress within 18 months, Graves' hyperthyroidism was considered stable. The study excluded patients with uncontrolled infection, other autoimmune disease, pregnancy or lactation. This entry belongs to a study of T cells in Graves' hyperthyroidism and ophthalmopathy. Study-level points and caveats: Clonotypes that were expanded in thyroid above 0.001 mostly appeared in blood too. Classification by a 13 V-J model distinguished ophthalmopathy from stable hyperthyroidism.

Amplification of TCR beta CDR3 regions used RNA as the template. In the first-round RT-PCR of the TCR CDR3, the HTBI primer set was used. MiXCR, applied by TCRdb to the multiplex PCR reads, yields one record per CDR3 protein. The profile shows approximately 710,000 distinct CDR3 sequences, 17% of them singletons. The receptor comes from a man in his fifties or sixties with Graves' hyperthyroidism. Sequencing input: blood. V usage is TRBV12-3 or TRBV12-4 and J usage is TRBJ2-7; 11 bases fit TRBD2. In nucleotides, the CDR3 is TGTGCCAGCAGATTTAGCGGGAGGGCAACCTACGAGCAGTACTTC. This translates into CASRFSGRATYEQYF.